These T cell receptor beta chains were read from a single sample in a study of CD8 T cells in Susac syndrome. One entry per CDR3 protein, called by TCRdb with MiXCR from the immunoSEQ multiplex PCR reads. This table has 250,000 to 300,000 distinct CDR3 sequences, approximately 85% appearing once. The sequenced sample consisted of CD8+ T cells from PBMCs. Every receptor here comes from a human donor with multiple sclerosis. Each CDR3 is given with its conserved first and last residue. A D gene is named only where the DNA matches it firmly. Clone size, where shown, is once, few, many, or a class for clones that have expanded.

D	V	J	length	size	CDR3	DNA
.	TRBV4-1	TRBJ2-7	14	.	CASSQVARAYEQYF	TGCGCCAGCAGCCAAGTCGCTAGGGCGTACGAGCAGTACTTC
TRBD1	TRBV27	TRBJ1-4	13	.	CASRTGLGEKLFF	TGTGCCAGCAGGACAGGGTTGGGAGAAAAACTGTTTTTT
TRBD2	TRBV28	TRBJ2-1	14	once	CATATTSGDNEQFF	TGTGCCACCGCCACGACTAGCGGGGACAATGAGCAGTTCTTC
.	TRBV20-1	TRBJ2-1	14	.	CSELRASSYNEQFF	TGCAGTGAACTCCGCGCCAGCTCCTACAATGAGCAGTTCTTC
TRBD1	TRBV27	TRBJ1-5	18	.	CAGDQGQGARVSNQPQHF	TGTGCCGGAGACCAAGGACAGGGGGCGCGGGTAAGCAATCAGCCCCAGCATTTT
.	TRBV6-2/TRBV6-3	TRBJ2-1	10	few	CASSAGLQFF	TGTGCCAGCAGTGCGGGACTCCAGTTCTTC
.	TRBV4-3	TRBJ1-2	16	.	CASSQEGRGAAYGYTF	TGCGCCAGCAGCCAAGAGGGCCGGGGCGCTGCCTATGGCTACACCTTC
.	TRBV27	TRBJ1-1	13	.	CASTYGMNTEAFF	TGTGCCAGCACCTATGGAATGAACACTGAAGCTTTCTTT
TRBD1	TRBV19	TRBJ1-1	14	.	CASSTGGWDTEAFF	TGTGCCAGTAGTACAGGGGGCTGGGACACTGAAGCTTTCTTT
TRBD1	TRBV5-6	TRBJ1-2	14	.	CASSTGQGHYGYTF	TGTGCCAGCAGCACCGGACAGGGGCACTATGGCTACACCTTC
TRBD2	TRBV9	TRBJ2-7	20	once	CASSAGGGSRDPQISYEQYF	TGTGCCAGCAGCGCCGGGGGAGGGTCCCGGGATCCCCAAATATCCTACGAGCAGTACTTC
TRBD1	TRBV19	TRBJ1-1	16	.	CASRRTGTGLITEAFF	TGTGCCAGTAGGCGAACCGGGACAGGGTTAATTACTGAAGCTTTCTTT
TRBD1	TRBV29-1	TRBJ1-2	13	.	CSVEPGGSYGYTF	TGCAGCGTTGAGCCAGGGGGCAGCTATGGCTACACCTTC
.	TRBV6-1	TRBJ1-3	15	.	CASSADGGRGNTIYF	TGTGCCAGCAGTGCCGACGGTGGGAGAGGAAACACCATATATTTT